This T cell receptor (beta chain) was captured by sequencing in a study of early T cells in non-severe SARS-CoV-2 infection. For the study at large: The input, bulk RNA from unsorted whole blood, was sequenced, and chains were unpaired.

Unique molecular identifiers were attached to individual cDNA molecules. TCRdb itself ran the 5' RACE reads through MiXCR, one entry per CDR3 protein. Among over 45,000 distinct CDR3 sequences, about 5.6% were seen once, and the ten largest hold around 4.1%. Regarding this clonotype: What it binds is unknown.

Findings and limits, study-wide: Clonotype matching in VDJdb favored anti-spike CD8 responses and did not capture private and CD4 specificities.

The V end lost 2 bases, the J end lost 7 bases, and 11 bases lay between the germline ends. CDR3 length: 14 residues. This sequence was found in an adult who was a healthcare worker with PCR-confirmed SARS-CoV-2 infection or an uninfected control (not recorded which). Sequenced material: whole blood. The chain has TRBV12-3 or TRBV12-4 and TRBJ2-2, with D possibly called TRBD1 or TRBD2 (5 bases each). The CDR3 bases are TGTGCCAGCAGTTTACGAGGGGCCAACGGGGAGCTGTTTTTT. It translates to CASSLRGANGELFF.